This is a list of T cell receptor beta chains from one sample in a study of T cell repertoires and Cas9 in healthy adults. Here immunoSEQ multiplex PCR was the method, and the copy in TCRdb shows in-frame clones only, minus some. The sample consists of tens of thousands of clones, roughly 90% of them appearing once. The sample was CD4+ effector T cells (CD127+, CD25-, CD137-, CD154-) from PBMCs; culture status not recorded. All receptors come from a human donor in good health. CDR3s include the opening cysteine and the closing phenylalanine or tryptophan. D genes are given only for firm matches. For some rows the clone size is stated as once, few or many, or as a class when expanded; others skip it.

d_call,clone_size,v_call,cdr3_length,j_call,cdr3_nt,cdr3_aa
NA,NA,TRBV27,12,TRBJ1-2,TGTGCCAGCGGTGAAGCTAACTATGGCTACACCTTC,CASGEANYGYTF
TRBD1,once,TRBV27,16,TRBJ2-1,TGTGCCAGCAGTTTATTATCGGGGACAGGGGGTAGTGAGCAGTTCTTC,CASSLLSGTGGSEQFF
NA,NA,TRBV4-3,15,TRBJ1-4,TGCGCCAGCAGCCAAGATCGGGGAACTAATGAAAAACTGTTTTTT,CASSQDRGTNEKLFF
NA,once,TRBV18,16,TRBJ1-1,TGTGCCAGCTCACCCGAGGGGGGGTTGGCGGTGCCTGAAGCTTTCTTT,CASSPEGGLAVPEAFF
NA,once,TRBV7-9,14,TRBJ2-2,TGTGCCAGCAGCTCCTTCAAGAACACCGGGGAGCTGTTTTTT,CASSSFKNTGELFF
NA,NA,TRBV6-5,13,TRBJ2-2,TGTGCCAGCAGTTGGGCCCCCACCGGGGAGCTGTTTTTT,CASSWAPTGELFF
NA,NA,TRBV12-5,14,TRBJ1-1,TGTGCTAGTGGTTTGGGGAGGGCTAACACTGAAGCTTTCTTT,CASGLGRANTEAFF
TRBD2,NA,TRBV5-1,14,TRBJ2-5,TGCGCCAGCTATAGCGGGGGGGCCCAAGAGACCCAGTACTTC,CASYSGGAQETQYF
NA,NA,TRBV5-4,16,TRBJ2-5,TGTGCCAGCAGCTCGGATGATGGGGGGCTTCAAGAGACCCAGTACTTC,CASSSDDGGLQETQYF
NA,once,TRBV7-2,16,TRBJ2-5,TGTGCCAGCAGCTTAGCCCCCCTGTACCGGGGAGAGACCCAGTACTTC,CASSLAPLYRGETQYF
NA,once,TRBV30,12,TRBJ2-1,TGTGCCTGGAGTGTATCGGGGTATGAGCAGTTCTTC,CAWSVSGYEQFF
TRBD2,NA,TRBV11-3,16,TRBJ2-7,TGTGCCAGCAGCTTAGCTCTAGCGGGGGAGATATACGAGCAGTACTTC,CASSLALAGEIYEQYF
TRBD1,NA,TRBV5-1,15,TRBJ2-5,TGCGCCAGCAGCTCAGGACAGGGGCGACAAGAGACCCAGTACTTC,CASSSGQGRQETQYF
NA,NA,TRBV27,17,TRBJ1-3,TGTGCCAGCAGTCTCTCCGGAGCCAGGGGCCTCGGAAACACCATATATTTT,CASSLSGARGLGNTIYF
NA,NA,TRBV14,16,TRBJ2-6,TGTGCCAGCAGCCAAGATTGGGGCGGAGGGGCCAACGTCCTGACTTTC,CASSQDWGGGANVLTF
NA,NA,TRBV7-2,15,TRBJ1-4,TGTGCCAGCAGCCACAACACAGCAACTAATGAAAAACTGTTTTTT,CASSHNTATNEKLFF
NA,NA,TRBV28,13,TRBJ2-3,TGTGCCAACGGAGGGCCAGCCACAGATACGCAGTATTTT,CANGGPATDTQYF
TRBD2,few,TRBV6-4,15,TRBJ2-3,TGTGCCAGCAGTGACCTAGCGGGAGGCACAGATACGCAGTATTTT,CASSDLAGGTDTQYF
NA,NA,TRBV2,14,TRBJ2-3,TGTGCCAGCAGTGCTGGGGGTTGGGCAGATACGCAGTATTTT,CASSAGGWADTQYF
NA,NA,TRBV6-1,15,TRBJ1-4,TGTGCCAGCAGGCTGAGGGGCAGTTCGGGGGAAAAACTGTTTTTT,CASRLRGSSGEKLFF
NA,NA,TRBV7-8,15,TRBJ1-2,TGTGCCAGCAGCTTATTTGTTGTCACTGAATATGGCTACACCTTC,CASSLFVVTEYGYTF
NA,NA,TRBV19,16,TRBJ1-5,TGTGCCAGTAGTATAGTTGGCTACAGCGACAATCGGCCCCAGCATTTT,CASSIVGYSDNRPQHF
NA,NA,TRBV19,13,TRBJ1-2,TGTGCCAGTAGTATGGGAAGGAAAGGAGGCTACACCTTC,CASSMGRKGGYTF
NA,NA,TRBV10-3,18,TRBJ2-1,TGTGCCATCAGTGAGGGTCTGCGGGGAGTTAGCTCCTACAATGAGCAGTTCTTC,CAISEGLRGVSSYNEQFF
TRBD1,once,TRBV2,16,TRBJ2-3,TGTGCCAGCACCGATGGGACAGGGGGTCGCACAGATACGCAGTATTTT,CASTDGTGGRTDTQYF
TRBD1,few,TRBV28,15,TRBJ1-4,TGTGCCAGCAGTCCTTCATTGGGACAGATCGAAAAACTGTTTTTT,CASSPSLGQIEKLFF
TRBD2,NA,TRBV11-3,18,TRBJ2-1,TGTGCCAGCAGCTTAGAAGGTACTAGCGGGAGCTACAACAATGAGCAGTTCTTC,CASSLEGTSGSYNNEQFF
NA,NA,TRBV5-6,13,TRBJ1-6,TGTGCCAGCAACAGGGAAGAAAATTCACCCCTCCACTTT,CASNREENSPLHF
NA,NA,TRBV5-6,11,TRBJ2-1,TGTGCCAGCAGCTTAACGGATGAGCAGTTCTTC,CASSLTDEQFF
NA,NA,TRBV2,16,TRBJ2-6,TGTGCCAGCAGTTCACGAAGCTCCTCTGGGGCCAACGTCCTGACTTTC,CASSSRSSSGANVLTF
NA,NA,TRBV11-2,12,TRBJ1-1,TGTGCCAGCAGCTTACTCGGGGGTGCGGCTTTCTTT,CASSLLGGAAFF
NA,NA,TRBV6-6,13,TRBJ1-3,TGTGCCAGCAGTCCCGAAGCCCTAAACACCATATATTTT,CASSPEALNTIYF
NA,NA,TRBV7-6,13,TRBJ1-1,TGTGCCAGCAGCGCACAGGGTGTCGCTGAAGCTTTCTTT,CASSAQGVAEAFF
TRBD1,NA,TRBV7-9,15,TRBJ1-5,TGTGCCAGCAGCTTCGGGACAGGGGCTAATCAGCCCCAGCATTTT,CASSFGTGANQPQHF
NA,NA,TRBV7-2,17,TRBJ1-5,TGTGCCAGCAGCCCCTCCGCGGGCAGCCAAGGCAATCAGCCCCAGCATTTT,CASSPSAGSQGNQPQHF
NA,NA,TRBV19,13,TRBJ1-1,TGTGCCAGTAGTATATCCTGGAACACTGAAGCTTTCTTT,CASSISWNTEAFF
NA,few,TRBV18,12,TRBJ1-2,TGTGCCAGCTCACCACCGGATTATGGCTACACCTTC,CASSPPDYGYTF
NA,NA,TRBV12-5,15,TRBJ2-1,TGTGCTAGTGGTTTGGGTCAGGGGGGCCACAATGAGCAGTTCTTC,CASGLGQGGHNEQFF
NA,NA,TRBV4-1,13,TRBJ1-5,TGCGCCAGCAGCCAAGATCCGTATCAGCCCCAGCATTTT,CASSQDPYQPQHF
TRBD1,NA,TRBV5-1,16,TRBJ1-4,TGCGCCAGCAGCTTGGCCATACAGGGGGTGAATGAAAAACTGTTTTTT,CASSLAIQGVNEKLFF
NA,NA,TRBV11-2,19,TRBJ2-5,TGTGCCAGCAGAGTTAGGGCCCTAGCACGTACAATCAAAGGAGAGACCCAGTACTTC,CASRVRALARTIKGETQYF
NA,NA,TRBV9,14,TRBJ2-7,TGTGCCAGCAGCGTTTACGTCGGGGTGGGCGAGCAGTACTTC,CASSVYVGVGEQYF
NA,NA,TRBV7-2,15,TRBJ1-6,TGTGCCAGCAGCTTAGGGCAGGGCGGGCGGTCACCCCTCCACTTT,CASSLGQGGRSPLHF
TRBD1,NA,TRBV2,12,TRBJ1-2,TGTGCCAGCAGGTATACAGGGGTTGGCTACACCTTC,CASRYTGVGYTF
NA,NA,TRBV28,14,TRBJ1-1,TGTGCCAGCAGTTTAGAGGGCCCCTACACTGAAGCTTTCTTT,CASSLEGPYTEAFF
NA,NA,TRBV29-1,12,TRBJ2-7,TGCAGCGTTGAAAAGGACAGCTACGAGCAGTACTTC,CSVEKDSYEQYF
TRBD1,NA,TRBV18,18,TRBJ1-1,TGTGCCAGCCCACCAAACCCAACGAGGACAGGGGACTTCACTGAAGCTTTCTTT,CASPPNPTRTGDFTEAFF
TRBD1,NA,TRBV19,12,TRBJ1-5,TGTGCCAGCAGGGGGCAAAATCAGCCCCAGCATTTT,CASRGQNQPQHF
NA,few,TRBV2,14,TRBJ1-2,TGTGCCAGCAGTGAAGCGTCGGGATCTTATGGCTACACCTTC,CASSEASGSYGYTF
TRBD1,NA,TRBV9,16,TRBJ1-6,TGTGCCAGCAGCTTCCGGGACAGGGGAACCAATTCACCCCTCCACTTT,CASSFRDRGTNSPLHF
NA,NA,TRBV27,17,TRBJ2-1,TGTGCCAGCAGTTTAGACGGTAGGGGGAGGACCCCTTGGGGCCCGTTCTTC,CASSLDGRGRTPWGPFF
NA,NA,TRBV6-1,13,TRBJ1-1,TGTGCCAGCAGTGCCGGCTTTAACACTGAAGCTTTCTTT,CASSAGFNTEAFF
TRBD1,NA,TRBV11-2,13,TRBJ1-1,TGTGCCAGCAGCCTCGGGACAGCTGAGAGAGCTTTCTTT,CASSLGTAERAFF
NA,NA,TRBV7-2,14,TRBJ1-1,TGTGCCAGCAGCTCCCGGACAGAGAACACTGAAGCTTTCTTT,CASSSRTENTEAFF
NA,NA,TRBV10-3,15,TRBJ1-3,TGTGCCATCAGTGAGTCGACCTCGACCGGAAACACCATATATTTT,CAISESTSTGNTIYF
NA,NA,TRBV5-1,15,TRBJ2-5,TGCGCCAGCAGCTTGGGGGGGATTCCCGAAGAGACCCAGTACTTC,CASSLGGIPEETQYF
NA,NA,TRBV6-5,14,TRBJ1-1,TGTGCCAGCAGTTACTATCACGGGATCACTGAAGCTTTCTTT,CASSYYHGITEAFF
TRBD2,once,TRBV7-3,14,TRBJ2-1,TGTGCCAGCAGCATACGACTAGCGGGAGGAGAGCAGTTCTTC,CASSIRLAGGEQFF
NA,NA,TRBV7-9,14,TRBJ2-5,TGTGCCAGCAGCCTAACGTTATTGGGGGAGACCCAGTACTTC,CASSLTLLGETQYF
NA,NA,TRBV7-8,15,TRBJ1-2,TGTGCCAGCAGCTTATTGTCAGGACGGGGGTATGGCTACACCTTC,CASSLLSGRGYGYTF